The present entry profiles one TCR beta chain with its context. What it binds is not known. Random hexamers served to reverse transcribe about 0.5 to 1 ug RNA. An immunoSEQ multiplex PCR generated amplified TCR beta CDR3 products spanning 54 Vbeta and 13 Jbeta. TCRdb reprocessed the immunoSEQ multiplex PCR reads via MiXCR and lists one record per CDR3 protein. The sample yields 140,000 to 150,000 distinct CDR3 sequences, 95% seen once. The record originates from a study of CD8 T cells in Susac syndrome. Findings and limits, study-wide: The study acknowledged a relatively small number of individuals in its TCR sequencing and HLA analysis.

From germline, CDR1 is SQVTM and CDR2 ANQGSEA. This CDR3 is built from 15 residues. The germline V and J ends were trimmed by 7 bases and 6 bases, with 22 bases remaining between them. Sequencing of TCR beta covered CD8+ and CD4+ T cells obtained from blood. The sequence came from a human donor with multiple sclerosis. Sequenced material: CD4+ T cells from PBMCs. The chain uses TRBV29-1 and TRBJ2-1; D remains ambiguous. CDR3 in amino acids: CSATEATQAINEQFF. In DNA form, the CDR3 reads TGCAGCGCCACTGAGGCCACCCAAGCCATCAATGAGCAGTTCTTC.